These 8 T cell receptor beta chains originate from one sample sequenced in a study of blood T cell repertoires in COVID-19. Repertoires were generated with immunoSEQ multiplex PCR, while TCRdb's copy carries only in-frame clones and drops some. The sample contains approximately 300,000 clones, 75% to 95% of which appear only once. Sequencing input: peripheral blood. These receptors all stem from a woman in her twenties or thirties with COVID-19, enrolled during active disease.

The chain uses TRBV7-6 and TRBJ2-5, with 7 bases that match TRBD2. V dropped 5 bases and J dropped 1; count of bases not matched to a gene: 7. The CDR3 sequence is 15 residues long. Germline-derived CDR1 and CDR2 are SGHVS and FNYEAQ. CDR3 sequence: CASSPGGTTQETQYF. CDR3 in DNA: TGTGCCAGCAGCCCAGGCGGGACTACCCAAGAGACCCAGTACTTC.

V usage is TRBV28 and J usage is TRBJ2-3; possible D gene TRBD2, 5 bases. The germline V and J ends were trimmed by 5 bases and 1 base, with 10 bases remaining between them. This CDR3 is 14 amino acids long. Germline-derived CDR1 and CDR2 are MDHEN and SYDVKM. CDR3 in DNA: TGTGCCAGCAGTCGGGGAAGGGGCACAGATACGCAGTATTTT. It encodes CASSRGRGTDTQYF.

DNA for the CDR3: TGTGCCAGCAGCTTAGGGCAGGGGCTTGATGAGCAGTTCTTC. This codes for CASSLGQGLDEQFF. The chain couples TRBV11-2 to TRBJ2-1, with TRBD1 as a possible D gene (6 bases). Trimming shortened V by 1 base and J by 8 bases, and 12 bases separated the two germline ends. CDR1 is SGHAT and CDR2 is FQNNGV in the germline V gene. The CDR3 length is 14 residues.

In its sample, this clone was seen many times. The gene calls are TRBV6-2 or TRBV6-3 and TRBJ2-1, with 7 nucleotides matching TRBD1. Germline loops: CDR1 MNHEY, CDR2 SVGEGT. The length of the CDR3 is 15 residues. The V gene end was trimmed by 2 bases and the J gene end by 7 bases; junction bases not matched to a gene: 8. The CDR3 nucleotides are TGTGCCAGCAGTTACGAGGGACAGAACGGGAATGAGCAGTTCTTC. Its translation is CASSYEGQNGNEQFF.

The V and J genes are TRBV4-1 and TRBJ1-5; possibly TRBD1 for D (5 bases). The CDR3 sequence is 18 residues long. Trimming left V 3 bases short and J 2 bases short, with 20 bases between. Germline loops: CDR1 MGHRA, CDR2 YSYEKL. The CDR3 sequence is CASSQGGARQGGNQPQHF. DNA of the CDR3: TGCGCCAGCAGCCAGGGAGGAGCAAGGCAGGGCGGCAATCAGCCCCAGCATTTT.

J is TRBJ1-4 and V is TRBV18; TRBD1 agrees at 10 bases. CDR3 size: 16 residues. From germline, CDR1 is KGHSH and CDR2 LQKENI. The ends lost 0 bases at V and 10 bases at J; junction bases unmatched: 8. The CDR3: CASSPPGDRGRGKLFF. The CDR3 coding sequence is TGTGCCAGCTCACCACCGGGGGACAGGGGTAGAGGAAAACTGTTTTTT.

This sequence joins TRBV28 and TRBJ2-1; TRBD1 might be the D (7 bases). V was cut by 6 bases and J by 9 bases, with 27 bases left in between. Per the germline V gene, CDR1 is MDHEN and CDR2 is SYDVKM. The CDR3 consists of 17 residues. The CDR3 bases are TGTGCCAGCAGCCCCATGGAATTGACAGGGACTTTCAGTGAGCAGTTCTTC. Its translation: CASSPMELTGTFSEQFF.

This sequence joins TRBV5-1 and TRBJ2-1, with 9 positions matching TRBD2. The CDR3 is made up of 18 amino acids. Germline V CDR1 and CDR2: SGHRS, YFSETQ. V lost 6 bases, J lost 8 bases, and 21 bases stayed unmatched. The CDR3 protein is CASTWSLAGPGGVDEQFF. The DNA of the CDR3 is TGCGCCAGCACCTGGAGTCTAGCGGGACCCGGAGGCGTAGATGAGCAGTTCTTC.